These 5 T cell receptor beta chains were sequenced from one sample in a study of a mutant IDH1 vaccine in newly diagnosed glioma. Libraries were prepared by immunoSEQ multiplex PCR; TCRdb keeps only in-frame clonotypes and omits some of them. The table shows tens of thousands of clones, with 80% to 85% occurring only once. Documented time point: week 5, during vaccination. Vaccine doses each comprised 300 ug of mutant IDH1 20-mer peptide, with topical imiquimod. Their recognized antigens are unknown. Source: PBMCs, taken from a glioma patient whose treatment included an IDH1 peptide vaccine. These receptors all stem from a man aged 30-40 years with glioma.

The chain links TRBV13 to TRBJ2-2; TRBD1 is a possible D gene (6 bases). The CDR3 loop spans 14 amino acids. V lost 3 bases to trimming and J lost 8 bases, with 13 bases between them. Germline CDR1 reads PRHDT; CDR2 reads FYEKMQ (reference sequence). CDR3 nucleotides: TGTGCCAGCAGCTTGTTTACCGGGACAGGGGAGCTGTTTTTT. The encoded protein is CASSLFTGTGELFF.

This clone was detected a few times. V is TRBV29-1 and J is TRBJ1-4, with D possibly TRBD1 on 6 matching bases. V was cut by 6 bases and J by 8 bases, with 10 bases left in between. Germline loops: CDR1 SQVTM, CDR2 ANQGSEA. This CDR3 contains 11 residues. CDR3 nucleotides: TGCAGCGTACGGACAGACGAAAAACTGTTTTTT. This sequence encodes CSVRTDEKLFF.

The chain joins TRBV27 to TRBJ1-6; D uncertain. CDR3 size: 15 residues. The germline V gene has CDR1 MNHEY and CDR2 SMNVEV (reference sequence). Deletions cut 2 bases from V and 10 bases from J, with 15 bases between. This chain's CDR3 is CASSLVGFGKSPLHF. The CDR3 DNA sequence: TGTGCCAGCAGTTTAGTCGGGTTTGGGAAATCACCCCTCCACTTT.

This clone was detected only a few times. The chain uses TRBV5-1 and TRBJ1-4; D gene unclear. The germline V gene has CDR1 SGHRS and CDR2 YFSETQ. The CDR3 covers 14 residues. The V and J ends lost 0 bases and 2 bases respectively, with 5 bases between them. This chain's CDR3 is CASSLGRTNEKLFF. In nucleotides, the CDR3 is TGCGCCAGCAGCTTGGGCCGGACTAATGAAAAACTGTTTTTT. The whole variable domain, filled in from reference TRBV5-1 and TRBJ1-4, reads KAGVTQTPRYLIKTRGQQVTLSCSPISGHRSVSWYQQTPGQGLQFLFEYFSETQRNKGNFPGRFSGRQFSNSRSEMNVSTLELGDSALYLCASSLGRTNEKLFFGSGTQLSVL.

The J gene is TRBJ1-2, the V gene TRBV18; D gene unclear. Trimming took 0 bases from V and 7 from J, leaving 6 bases between them. The length of the CDR3 is 12 residues. The germline V gene has CDR1 KGHSH and CDR2 LQKENI. The CDR3 loop reads CASSPPSAGYTF. CDR3 sequence (DNA): TGTGCCAGCTCACCACCGTCTGCTGGCTACACCTTC.